The next 32 T cell receptor beta chains were all read from a single sample in a study of T cell changes during pregnancy in multiple sclerosis. Generated by immunoSEQ multiplex PCR, the TCRdb table keeps only in-frame clones and is missing some. This table has about 47,000 clones, around 89% appearing once. This specimen was CD8+ T cells from peripheral blood mononuclear cells, taken in the second trimester of pregnancy. All receptors come from a female donor with multiple sclerosis, enrolled in a pregnancy study.

This chain links TRBV9 with TRBJ2-2; 11 bases fit TRBD2. This CDR3 spans 16 amino acids. Germline V CDR1 and CDR2: SGDLS, YYNGEE. With V trimmed by 0 bases and J by 7 bases, 5 bases remained unmatched. CDR3 region: CASSVGSGGAIGELFF. The CDR3 nucleotides read TGTGCCAGCAGCGTAGGTAGCGGGGGGGCGATCGGGGAGCTGTTTTTT.

V gene TRBV7-6 combines with J gene TRBJ2-1; 8 bases match TRBD2. Germline CDR1 is SGHVS and CDR2 is FNYEAQ. V lost 5 bases to trimming and J lost 8 bases; unmatched junction nucleotides: 11. This CDR3 is 15 amino acids long. The CDR3 sequence is CASSHGGGPSYEQFF. The CDR3 DNA follows: TGTGCCAGCAGCCACGGGGGGGGGCCAAGTTATGAGCAGTTCTTC.

This rearrangement joins TRBV12-5 to TRBJ2-2; the D is unclear. V dropped 8 bases and J dropped 3 bases, with 7 bases sitting between them. The CDR3 is 12 amino acids. Germline CDR1 is LGHNT and CDR2 is FRNRAP. CDR3 residues: CASCPDTGELFF. CDR3 DNA sequence: TGTGCTAGTTGTCCCGACACCGGGGAGCTGTTTTTT.

This clone was seen once. The gene calls are TRBV5-4 and TRBJ2-1, with 9 positions matching TRBD2. Germline trimming cut 0 bases from V and 9 bases from J; bases unmatched to any gene: 10. The CDR3 consists of 16 residues. Germline values: CDR1 SGHNT, CDR2 YYREEE (reference sequence). CDR3 in DNA: TGTGCCAGCAGCTTGGGATTGGGCGGGGGGGCCCTTGAGCAGTTCTTC. It codes for CASSLGLGGGALEQFF.

The V gene is TRBV5-5, the J gene TRBJ2-7, with a possible D match to TRBD2 (5 bases). CDR1 and CDR2 (germline): SGHKS, YYEKEE (reference sequence). The CDR3 spans 13 residues. Trimming took off 2 bases at V and 1 base at J, with 7 bases between the two ends. The CDR3 nucleotides read TGTGCCAGCAGCTTTGGAGGTTCCTACGAGCAGTACTTC. Translating it yields CASSFGGSYEQYF.

This chain connects TRBV29-1 to TRBJ2-7; 7 bases are a match to TRBD1. In germline, CDR1 is SQVTM, CDR2 ANQGSEA. The CDR3 loop spans 12 amino acids. The J segment lost 8 bases and the V segment lost 5 bases, leaving 9 bases of the junction unmatched. The CDR3 coding sequence is TGCAGCGTTCTCCCCGAGGGGGCCCAGCAGTACTTC. Protein product: CSVLPEGAQQYF.

The chain combines TRBV4-1 with TRBJ2-7; 11 positions agree with TRBD1. The CDR3 is 17 residues long. V shed 0 bases and J 4 bases; nucleotides not matched to a gene: 8. Germline V gene sequence: CDR1 MGHRA, CDR2 YSYEKL. The CDR3: CASSQDELGDRGYEQYF. In nucleotides, the CDR3 is TGCGCCAGCAGCCAAGACGAATTAGGGGACAGGGGGTACGAGCAGTACTTC.

The gene calls are TRBV5-6 and TRBJ2-5; D might be TRBD1 (5 bases). CDR1 is SGHDT and CDR2 is YYEEEE in the germline V gene. Trimming left V 5 bases short and J 6 bases short, with 14 bases between. The CDR3 loop spans 13 amino acids. CDR3 loop: CASRNGAEKTQYF. The CDR3 nucleotides are TGTGCCAGCAGAAATGGGGCTGAGAAGACCCAGTACTTC.

The V call is TRBV27, the J call TRBJ2-1; 9 positions match TRBD2. V gave up 3 bases and J gave up 4 bases; unmatched junction bases: 4. The V gene's germline CDR1 is MNHEY and CDR2 SMNVEV (reference sequence). The CDR3 loop spans 15 amino acids. This CDR3 reads CASSLQRGDYNEQFF. As DNA, the CDR3 is TGTGCCAGCAGTTTGCAGCGGGGGGATTACAATGAGCAGTTCTTC.

The CDR3 bases are TGTGCCAGCAGTTACTCCACAACAGGGGCGTTCGCTGAAGCTTTCTTT. Translation gives CASSYSTTGAFAEAFF. The chain carries TRBV6-5 and TRBJ1-1; TRBD1 matches 7 bases. CDR1 MNHEY and CDR2 SVGAGI come from the germline V gene. J was trimmed by 6 bases and V by 0 bases; bases with no gene match: 10. The CDR3 consists of 16 residues.

The CDR3 DNA reads as TGTGCCAGCAGCTTAGGTCAGGACAATGAGCAGTTCTTC. Translating gives CASSLGQDNEQFF. The rearrangement links TRBV7-8 to TRBJ2-1, with D unresolved. The CDR3 length is 13 residues. Trimming removed 1 base from V and 5 bases from J, with 6 bases in between. CDR1 and CDR2 from the germline V gene are SGHVS and FQNEAQ.

The V call is TRBV27, the J call TRBJ2-5, with 7 bases lining up with TRBD1. J was trimmed by 5 bases and V by 9 bases; bases with no gene match: 12. Looked up from germline, CDR1 is MNHEY and CDR2 is SMNVEV (reference sequence). CDR3 length equals 14 residues. Written as DNA, the CDR3 is TGTGCCAGTAAGAGACAGGGCCCGGGGGAGACCCAGTACTTC. Translation: CASKRQGPGETQYF.

This clone was found many times. This chain links TRBV29-1 with TRBJ2-1; D is possibly TRBD2 (6 bases). The CDR3 is 17 amino acids. V was clipped by 0 bases and J by 3 bases, with 18 bases between them. Germline V lookup: CDR1 SQVTM, CDR2 ANQGSEA. The CDR3 loop reads CSVEDQSGTLNYNEQFF. The CDR3 DNA reads TGCAGCGTTGAAGACCAATCCGGGACTCTAAACTACAATGAGCAGTTCTTC.

The V call is TRBV6-5, the J call TRBJ1-2, with 7 bases lining up with TRBD1. V lost 6 bases, J lost 1 base, and 5 bases stayed unmatched. The CDR3 length is 14 residues. Germline V gene lookup returns CDR1 MNHEY and CDR2 SVGAGI. The CDR3 DNA reads TGTGCCAGCAGGGGACAGATGGATAACTATGGCTACACCTTC. Encoded protein: CASRGQMDNYGYTF.

The chain couples TRBV7-3 to TRBJ2-1; 8 nucleotides agree with TRBD2. V lost 5 bases, J lost 3 bases, and 9 bases stayed unmatched. CDR1 is SGHTA and CDR2 is FQGTGA in the germline V gene. The CDR3 runs 16 residues. The CDR3 nucleotides are TGTGCCAGCAGCCCTGAAACCGGGACTAGCTACAATGAGCAGTTCTTC. It translates to CASSPETGTSYNEQFF. The full variable domain, with the rest looked up from reference TRBV7-3 and TRBJ2-1, is GAGVSQTPSNKVTEKGKYVELRCDPISGHTALYWYRQSLGQGPEFLIYFQGTGAADDSGLPNDRFFAVRPEGSVSTLKIQRTERGDSAVYLCASSPETGTSYNEQFFGPGTRLTVL.

The chain has TRBV25-1 and TRBJ1-1, with a tentative D call TRBD1 (5 bases). Germline-derived CDR1 and CDR2 are MGHDK and SYGVNS. V was shortened by 4 bases and J by 1 base, with 7 bases between the two germline ends. The CDR3 extends over 13 amino acids. CDR3 bases: TGTGCCAGCAGTGTGCAGGGGAACACTGAAGCTTTCTTT. This sequence encodes CASSVQGNTEAFF.

This clone was observed at least ten times. The rearrangement uses TRBV6-4 and TRBJ2-2; D gene unclear. CDR1 MRHNA and CDR2 SNTAGT come from the germline V gene. V lost 2 bases and J 4 bases, leaving 11 bases between the germline ends. The CDR3 is 15 residues long. The CDR3 DNA reads as TGTGCCAGCAGTGACGGCAGTCCGGGCACCGGGGAGCTGTTTTTT. Residues: CASSDGSPGTGELFF.

This clone was recorded once. CDR3 region: CASSPSGLRDYEQYF. The CDR3 DNA reads TGTGCCAGCAGCCCGTCGGGACTGAGAGATTACGAGCAGTACTTC. The rearrangement joins TRBV27 to TRBJ2-7; D possibly corresponds to TRBD2 (6 bases). Germline V gives CDR1 MNHEY, CDR2 SMNVEV (reference sequence). The length of the CDR3 is 15 residues. V was pared by 6 bases and J by 4 bases, with 19 bases between.

CDR3 bases: TGCGCCAGCGGGGGGGACAGGGGGTGGTATCAGCCCCAGCATTTT. This sequence encodes CASGGDRGWYQPQHF. The chain joins TRBV5-1 to TRBJ1-5; 11 bases line up with TRBD1. The CDR3 sequence is 15 residues long. CDR1 SGHRS and CDR2 YFSETQ come from the germline V gene. Unmatched junction bases numbered 8, after V lost 7 bases and J lost 5 bases.

The rearrangement uses TRBV6-6 and TRBJ1-1; 9 bases agree with TRBD1. V lost 0 bases and J lost 4; bases outside the gene matches: 6. The CDR3 totals 16 residues. Germline-derived CDR1 and CDR2 are MNHNY and SVGAGI (reference sequence). Written as DNA, the CDR3 is TGTGCCAGCAGTTACTCTATGGGACAGGGAACCACTGAAGCTTTCTTT. Translation gives CASSYSMGQGTTEAFF.

The chain employs TRBV28 and TRBJ2-3; TRBD2 is a possible D gene (5 bases). V gave up 7 bases and J gave up 6 bases, with 11 bases separating them. CDR1 is MDHEN, CDR2 SYDVKM, per germline. The CDR3 runs to 12 residues. The CDR3 protein is CASTRGADTQYF. CDR3 coding DNA: TGTGCCAGCACCCGGGGAGCGGATACGCAGTATTTT.

The J gene is TRBJ1-5, the V gene TRBV5-6; D possibly corresponds to TRBD1 (6 bases). Trimming took 0 bases from V and 6 from J, leaving 7 bases between them. Germline V gives CDR1 SGHDT, CDR2 YYEEEE. The CDR3 is 13 residues long. CDR3 sequence (DNA): TGTGCCAGCAGCTTGGGAGGGGGTCAGCCCCAGCATTTT. Translation gives CASSLGGGQPQHF.

The chain employs TRBV13 and TRBJ2-6; tentatively, D is TRBD1 (6 bases). The CDR3 consists of 16 residues. Germline CDR1 and CDR2: PRHDT and FYEKMQ (reference sequence). The V gene lost 5 bases and the J gene lost 0 bases, with 11 bases spanning the gap. CDR3: CASSQGHFSGANVLTF. Written as DNA, the CDR3 is TGTGCCAGCAGCCAGGGACACTTCTCTGGGGCCAACGTCCTGACTTTC.

This chain links TRBV19 with TRBJ1-1; D perhaps matches TRBD1 (5 bases). This CDR3 is built from 15 residues. Trimming took off 4 bases at V and 3 bases at J, with 15 bases between the two ends. Germline lookup yields CDR1 LNHDA and CDR2 SQIVND (reference sequence). In DNA form, the CDR3 reads TGTGCCAGTAGTAAGGCAGGCCAGGGATACACTGAAGCTTTCTTT. This gives the protein CASSKAGQGYTEAFF.

The chain joins TRBV7-8 to TRBJ1-1; no reliable D call. Deletions cut 4 bases from V and 8 bases from J, with 11 bases between. This CDR3 has 12 residues. CDR1 is SGHVS, CDR2 FQNEAQ, per germline. The CDR3 bases are TGTGCCAGCAGCTACAGCACATCCGAAGCTTTCTTT. Its translation: CASSYSTSEAFF.

The CDR3 sequence is CASSIFGSENTEAFF. The CDR3 DNA follows: TGTGCCAGTAGTATCTTTGGGAGTGAGAACACTGAAGCTTTCTTT. This chain links TRBV19 with TRBJ1-1; D uncertain. CDR3 length: 15 residues. Trimming removed 3 bases from V and 1 base from J, with 12 bases in between. Looked up from germline, CDR1 is LNHDA and CDR2 is SQIVND (reference sequence). Supplemented by reference TRBV19 and TRBJ1-1, the full variable domain reads DGGITQSPKYLFRKEGQNVTLSCEQNLNHDAMYWYRQDPGQGLRLIYYSQIVNDFQKGDIAEGYSVSREKKESFPLTVTSAQKNPTAFYLCASSIFGSENTEAFFGQGTRLTVV.

The chain recombines TRBV18 with TRBJ2-7; D is perhaps TRBD2 (5 bases). Germline CDR1 reads KGHSH; CDR2 reads LQKENI. The CDR3 contains 12 residues. The V end was cut by 8 bases, the J end by 9 bases, with 17 bases between. DNA of the CDR3: TGTGCCAGCACTCCCAAAGAGGGTGGGCAGTACTTC. Translating it yields CASTPKEGGQYF. The full variable domain, completed using reference TRBV18 and TRBJ2-7, is NAGVMQNPRHLVRRRGQEARLRCSPMKGHSHVYWYRQLPEEGLKFMVYLQKENIIDESGMPKERFSAEFPKEGPSILRIQQVVRGDSAAYFCASTPKEGGQYFGPGTRLTVT.

This clone was found many times. The chain joins TRBV7-9 to TRBJ1-2; D perhaps matches TRBD1 (6 bases). The V and J ends lost 2 bases and 1 base respectively, with 11 bases between them. The CDR3 has 15 residues. Germline V gene sequence: CDR1 SEHNR, CDR2 FQNEAQ (reference sequence). The CDR3 is CASSLLDSINYGYTF. In DNA form, the CDR3 reads TGTGCCAGCAGCTTACTGGACAGCATTAACTATGGCTACACCTTC.

The chain couples TRBV14 to TRBJ2-5, with TRBD2 matching over 7 bases. Germline CDR1 SGHDN, CDR2 FVKESK. V was pared by 6 bases and J by 0 bases, with 10 bases of the junction left unmatched. The CDR3 runs 16 residues. CDR3: CASSPAGVPNQETQYF. CDR3 DNA sequence: TGTGCCAGCAGTCCCGCGGGAGTCCCCAACCAAGAGACCCAGTACTTC.

The table lists this clone with a count of one. The chain recombines TRBV6-6 with TRBJ1-2; a weak D match, TRBD1 (5 bases). CDR1 is MNHNY, CDR2 SVGAGI, per germline (reference sequence). This CDR3 is 13 amino acids long. The V and J ends lost 4 bases and 2 bases respectively, with 8 bases between them. Written as DNA, the CDR3 is TGTGCCAGCAGTTCGGCAGGGAACTATGGCTACACCTTC. Residues: CASSSAGNYGYTF.

This sequence joins TRBV4-1 and TRBJ2-1, with unresolved D. The CDR3 is made up of 13 amino acids. Trimming shortened V by 4 bases and J by 10 bases, and 14 bases separated the two germline ends. Germline V gives CDR1 MGHRA, CDR2 YSYEKL. The CDR3 region is CASSLKLSAEQFF. The CDR3 DNA is TGCGCCAGCAGCCTCAAACTTTCAGCGGAGCAGTTCTTC.

The chain has TRBV5-1 and TRBJ2-5, with 11 bases matching TRBD2. The length of the CDR3 is 14 residues. V shed 5 bases and J 3 bases; nucleotides not matched to a gene: 3. The germline V gene encodes CDR1 SGHRS and CDR2 YFSETQ. The CDR3 is CASRSLAGEETQYF. The CDR3 DNA follows: TGCGCCAGCAGATCACTAGCGGGGGAAGAGACCCAGTACTTC.